These 14 T cell receptor beta chains originate from one sample sequenced in a study of T cell changes during pregnancy in multiple sclerosis. Measured with immunoSEQ multiplex PCR; TCRdb has only the in-frame clones, and not every one. Of 88,000 or so clones in the sample, about 90% were seen once. Material: peripheral blood, obtained before pregnancy. The receptors derive from a female donor with multiple sclerosis, enrolled in a pregnancy study.

The CDR3 nucleotides read TGCGCCAGCAGCCAAGAGAGCCCCGGGACAGCCCAAGAGACCCAGTACTTC. Translating it yields CASSQESPGTAQETQYF. The chain joins TRBV4-1 to TRBJ2-5; 7 nucleotides align to TRBD1. The CDR3 has 17 amino acids. Losses at the gene ends were 0 bases for V and 1 base for J; bases not matched to a gene: 8. CDR1 is MGHRA and CDR2 is YSYEKL in the germline V gene.

The rearrangement uses TRBV18 and TRBJ2-5, with D perhaps matching TRBD1 (6 bases). The length of the CDR3 is 13 residues. In germline, CDR1 is KGHSH, CDR2 LQKENI. V was cut by 3 bases and J by 2 bases, with 7 bases left in between. The CDR3 loop reads CASSPGQQETQYF. The CDR3 DNA reads as TGTGCCAGCTCACCGGGACAACAAGAGACCCAGTACTTC.

J is TRBJ2-5 and V is TRBV5-8; the D is unclear. V dropped 9 bases and J dropped 8 bases, with 11 bases sitting between them. The CDR3 is 10 residues long. Germline V gene data show CDR1 as SGHTS and CDR2 as YDEGEE. The chain's CDR3 is CATDLFTQYF. The CDR3 nucleotides read TGTGCCACCGACTTATTCACCCAGTACTTC.

CDR3 in DNA: TGTGCCAGCTACTCAGGGATCGGTTACAATGAGCAGTTCTTC. Its translation is CASYSGIGYNEQFF. This rearrangement joins TRBV27 to TRBJ2-1; possible D gene TRBD1, 5 bases. The CDR3 has 14 residues. Germline CDR1 is MNHEY and CDR2 is SMNVEV (reference sequence). Trimming removed 8 bases at V and 4 bases at J, with 15 bases between.

The rearrangement links TRBV6-6 to TRBJ2-4; 8 nucleotides align to TRBD1. J gave up 3 bases and V 5 bases, and 3 bases lay outside the gene matches. CDR3 length equals 14 residues. Germline CDR1 is MNHNY and CDR2 is SVGAGI (reference sequence). CDR3 in DNA: TGTGCCAGCAGTCGTACAGGGGGCAAAAACATTCAGTACTTC. Its protein is CASSRTGGKNIQYF.

This clone appeared a few times. At one end, the junction sequence differs from germline, possibly due to a read error. The gene calls are TRBV29-1 and TRBJ1-1, with 7 bases aligning to TRBD1. The CDR3 covers 12 residues. Germline V gene sequence: CDR1 SQVTM, CDR2 ANQGSEA. The CDR3: CSPVGTVTGAFF. The CDR3 DNA reads TGCAGCCCTGTCGGGACAGTCACTGGAGCTTTCTTT.

This chain joins TRBV6-1 and TRBJ2-7; tentative D call: TRBD1 (6 bases). V shed 4 bases and J shed 1 base, with 11 bases lying between them. This CDR3 is 14 amino acids long. The germline CDR1 and CDR2 sequences are MNHNS and SASEGT. In nucleotides, the CDR3 is TGTGCCAGCAGTGCCTTACAGGGATCCTACGAGCAGTACTTC. Protein: CASSALQGSYEQYF.

V gene TRBV9 combines with J gene TRBJ1-4; D gene ambiguous. CDR3 length: 13 residues. The germline V gene has CDR1 SGDLS and CDR2 YYNGEE. Trimming took 4 bases from V and 8 from J, leaving 12 bases between them. CDR3 in DNA: TGTGCCAGCAGCCCCCTCGGAGTAGAAAAACTGTTTTTT. Protein product: CASSPLGVEKLFF.

This clone was seen just once. The gene calls are TRBV9 and TRBJ2-3; TRBD2 matches at 7 bases. The V and J ends lost 0 bases and 2 bases, in that order; junction bases with no gene match: 3. This CDR3 is 15 amino acids long. From germline, CDR1 is SGDLS and CDR2 YYNGEE. DNA of the CDR3: TGTGCCAGCAGCGTAGGGGGGGGATTCACAGATACGCAGTATTTT. Its protein product is CASSVGGGFTDTQYF.

The V call is TRBV19, the J call TRBJ2-3, with a possible D match to TRBD1 (6 bases). The V end was cut by 10 bases, the J end by 7 bases, with 15 bases between. In germline, CDR1 is LNHDA, CDR2 SQIVND (reference sequence). This CDR3 comprises 12 residues. The CDR3 spells CATTWGPHTQYF. CDR3 nucleotides: TGTGCCACTACGTGGGGGCCACATACGCAGTATTTT.

The chain carries TRBV6-6 and TRBJ1-1; no definite D call. This CDR3 has 13 amino acids. Germline values: CDR1 MNHNY, CDR2 SVGAGI (reference sequence). Trimming took off 4 bases at V and 0 bases at J, with 6 bases between the two ends. CDR3 coding DNA: TGTGCCAGCAGTTTACGGGTGAACACTGAAGCTTTCTTT. It codes for CASSLRVNTEAFF.

The CDR3 sequence is CASSGQGGYNEQFF. CDR3 sequence (DNA): TGTGCCAGCAGTGGCCAGGGAGGATACAATGAGCAGTTCTTC. This rearrangement joins TRBV6-1 to TRBJ2-1; the D gene is possibly TRBD2 (6 bases). The CDR3 loop spans 14 amino acids. Germline V gene lookup returns CDR1 MNHNS and CDR2 SASEGT. Trimming cost V 4 bases and J 4 bases, with 11 bases left between them.

The count of this clone is one. The chain employs TRBV7-9 and TRBJ1-2, with D unresolved. The germline V gene has CDR1 SEHNR and CDR2 FQNEAQ (reference sequence). This CDR3 is 14 amino acids long. The V end lost 4 bases, the J end lost 5 bases, and 14 bases lay between the germline ends. CDR3 nucleotides: TGTGCCAGCAGCTCGGAGAAATCGGGATATGGCTACACCTTC. Translating it yields CASSSEKSGYGYTF.

This clone was seen a single time. V is TRBV27 and J is TRBJ1-3, with TRBD1 as a possible D gene (5 bases). The CDR3 consists of 16 residues. The germline V gene has CDR1 MNHEY and CDR2 SMNVEV (reference sequence). V lost 6 bases and J 0 bases, leaving 15 bases between the germline ends. The CDR3 region has the DNA TGTGCCAGCAGCCGACGGGGGGGGATCTCTGGAAACACCATATATTTT. It codes for CASSRRGGISGNTIYF.